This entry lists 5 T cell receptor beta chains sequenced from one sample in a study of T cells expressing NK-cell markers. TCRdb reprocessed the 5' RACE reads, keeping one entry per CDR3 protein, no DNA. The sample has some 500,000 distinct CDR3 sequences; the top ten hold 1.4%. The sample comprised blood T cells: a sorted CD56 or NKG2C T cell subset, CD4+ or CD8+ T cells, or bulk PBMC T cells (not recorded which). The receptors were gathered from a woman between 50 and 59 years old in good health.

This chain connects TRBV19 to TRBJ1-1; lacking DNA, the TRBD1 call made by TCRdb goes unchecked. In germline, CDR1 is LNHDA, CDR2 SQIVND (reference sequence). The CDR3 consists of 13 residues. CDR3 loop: CASGQGTYTEAFF.

This chain's CDR3 is CASRGAGISTDTQYF. The J gene is TRBJ2-3, the V gene TRBV27; TCRdb outputs TRBD1, but without DNA this stays unchecked. CDR3 length: 15 amino acids. Germline CDR1 and CDR2: MNHEY and SMNVEV (reference sequence).

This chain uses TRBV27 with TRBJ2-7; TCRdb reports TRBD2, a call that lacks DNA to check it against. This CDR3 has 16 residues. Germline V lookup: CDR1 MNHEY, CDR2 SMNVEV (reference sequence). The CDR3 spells CASSLLAGVGSYEQYF.

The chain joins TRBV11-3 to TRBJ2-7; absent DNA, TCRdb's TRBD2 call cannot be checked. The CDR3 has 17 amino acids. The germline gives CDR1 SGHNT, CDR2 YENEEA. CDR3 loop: CASSFSLRTSASYEQYF.

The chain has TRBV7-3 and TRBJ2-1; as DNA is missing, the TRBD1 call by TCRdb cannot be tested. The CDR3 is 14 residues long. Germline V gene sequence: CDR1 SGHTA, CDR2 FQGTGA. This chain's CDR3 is CASSLWGSQGEQFF.